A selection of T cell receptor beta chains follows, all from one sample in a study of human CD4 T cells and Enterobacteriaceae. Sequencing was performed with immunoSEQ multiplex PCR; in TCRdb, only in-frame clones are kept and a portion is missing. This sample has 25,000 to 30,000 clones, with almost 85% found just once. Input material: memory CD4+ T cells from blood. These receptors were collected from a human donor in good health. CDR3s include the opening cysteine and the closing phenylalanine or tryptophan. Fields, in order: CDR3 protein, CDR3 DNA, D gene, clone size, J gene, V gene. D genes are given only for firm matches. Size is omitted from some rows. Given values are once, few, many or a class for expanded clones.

CDR3 protein: CASSLNSGEDSPLHF
CDR3 DNA: TGTGCCAGCAGCTTAAACTCAGGGGAGGATTCACCCCTCCACTTT
D gene: -
clone size: -
J gene: TRBJ1-6
V gene: TRBV7-9

CDR3 protein: CASDSAGSGNTIYF
CDR3 DNA: TGTGCCAGCGACTCGGCGGGCTCTGGAAACACCATATATTTT
D gene: -
clone size: -
J gene: TRBJ1-3
V gene: TRBV6-1

CDR3 protein: CAWSVRRGQGAWEQYF
CDR3 DNA: TGTGCCTGGAGTGTACGGAGGGGGCAGGGGGCCTGGGAGCAGTACTTC
D gene: TRBD1
clone size: few
J gene: TRBJ2-7
V gene: TRBV30

CDR3 protein: CSVMGGSNTGELFF
CDR3 DNA: TGCAGCGTTATGGGGGGATCAAACACCGGGGAGCTGTTTTTT
D gene: -
clone size: -
J gene: TRBJ2-2
V gene: TRBV29-1

CDR3 protein: CASSWGGTDPGGYTF
CDR3 DNA: TGCGCCAGCAGCTGGGGGGGAACGGACCCGGGAGGCTACACCTTC
D gene: -
clone size: once
J gene: TRBJ1-2
V gene: TRBV5-1

CDR3 protein: CASSRSRGTTGELFF
CDR3 DNA: TGTGCCAGCAGCCGCTCCAGGGGAACGACCGGGGAGCTGTTTTTT
D gene: -
clone size: -
J gene: TRBJ2-2
V gene: TRBV6-5

CDR3 protein: CASRRDSPEQYF
CDR3 DNA: TGTGCCAGCAGACGCGACAGTCCCGAGCAGTACTTC
D gene: -
clone size: -
J gene: TRBJ2-7
V gene: TRBV2

CDR3 protein: CASSSGEDIVGYTF
CDR3 DNA: TGTGCCAGTAGCTCCGGGGAGGACATTGTGGGCTACACCTTC
D gene: -
clone size: -
J gene: TRBJ1-2
V gene: TRBV19

CDR3 protein: CASSEVEGYQETQYF
CDR3 DNA: TGTGCCAGCAGCGAAGTAGAAGGGTACCAAGAGACCCAGTACTTC
D gene: -
clone size: -
J gene: TRBJ2-5
V gene: TRBV2

CDR3 protein: CASSVIPGPYTF
CDR3 DNA: TGTGCCAGCAGCGTAATCCCGGGACCCTACACCTTC
D gene: -
clone size: -
J gene: TRBJ1-2
V gene: TRBV9

CDR3 protein: CASSLGTGPNTEAFF
CDR3 DNA: TGTGCCAGCAGCTTAGGGACAGGCCCGAACACTGAAGCTTTCTTT
D gene: TRBD1
clone size: -
J gene: TRBJ1-1
V gene: TRBV11-2

CDR3 protein: CASSLDTDTQYF
CDR3 DNA: TGCGCCAGCAGCTTGGATACAGATACGCAGTATTTT
D gene: -
clone size: -
J gene: TRBJ2-3
V gene: TRBV5-1

CDR3 protein: CAWTVAEAFF
CDR3 DNA: TGTGCCTGGACAGTTGCTGAAGCTTTCTTT
D gene: -
clone size: -
J gene: TRBJ1-1
V gene: TRBV2

CDR3 protein: CASSAGTSSQETQYF
CDR3 DNA: TGTGCCAGCAGCGCCGGGACTAGCAGCCAAGAGACCCAGTACTTC
D gene: TRBD2
clone size: once
J gene: TRBJ2-5
V gene: TRBV11-2

CDR3 protein: CASSLYQETQYF
CDR3 DNA: TGCGCCAGCAGCCTTTACCAAGAGACCCAGTACTTC
D gene: -
clone size: -
J gene: TRBJ2-5
V gene: TRBV5-1

CDR3 protein: CASSLGAAESSYEQYF
CDR3 DNA: TGTGCCAGCAGCCTCGGGGCGGCGGAAAGCTCCTACGAGCAGTACTTC
D gene: -
clone size: -
J gene: TRBJ2-7
V gene: TRBV11-2

CDR3 protein: CASRTGTGAYEQYF
CDR3 DNA: TGTGCCAGCAGAACCGGGACAGGGGCTTACGAGCAGTACTTC
D gene: TRBD1
clone size: -
J gene: TRBJ2-7
V gene: TRBV6-1

CDR3 protein: CASSTRNTGELFF
CDR3 DNA: TGTGCCAGCAGCACTCGTAACACCGGGGAGCTGTTTTTT
D gene: -
clone size: -
J gene: TRBJ2-2
V gene: TRBV11-3

CDR3 protein: CASSSGAGASEQFF
CDR3 DNA: TGTGCCAGCAGTTCCGGGGCGGGAGCCTCTGAGCAGTTCTTC
D gene: TRBD2
clone size: -
J gene: TRBJ2-1
V gene: TRBV6-6

CDR3 protein: CATQDRSYNEKLFF
CDR3 DNA: TGTGCCACGCAGGATCGCTCCTATAATGAAAAACTGTTTTTT
D gene: -
clone size: -
J gene: TRBJ1-4
V gene: TRBV10-3

CDR3 protein: CASSLTQLSSYEQYF
CDR3 DNA: TGTGCCAGCAGTTTAACCCAACTGAGCTCCTACGAGCAGTACTTC
D gene: -
clone size: -
J gene: TRBJ2-7
V gene: TRBV28

CDR3 protein: CASSFPGVGQPQHF
CDR3 DNA: TGTGCCAGCAGCTTCCCTGGCGTGGGTCAGCCCCAGCATTTT
D gene: -
clone size: once
J gene: TRBJ1-5
V gene: TRBV11-2

CDR3 protein: CASTRMGQNTEAFF
CDR3 DNA: TGTGCCAGTACCCGTATGGGACAGAACACTGAAGCTTTCTTT
D gene: -
clone size: -
J gene: TRBJ1-1
V gene: TRBV19

CDR3 protein: CASRPNRADGREQFF
CDR3 DNA: TGTGCCAGCAGGCCTAACAGGGCGGACGGTCGCGAGCAGTTCTTC
D gene: -
clone size: -
J gene: TRBJ2-1
V gene: TRBV6-1

CDR3 protein: CASSLGVETQYF
CDR3 DNA: TGTGCCAGCAGCTTAGGGGTGGAGACCCAGTACTTC
D gene: -
clone size: -
J gene: TRBJ2-5
V gene: TRBV11-2

CDR3 protein: CASSPGGRAYNEQFF
CDR3 DNA: TGTGCCAGCAGTCCGGGCGGGAGGGCTTACAATGAGCAGTTCTTC
D gene: TRBD2
clone size: -
J gene: TRBJ2-1
V gene: TRBV28

CDR3 protein: CASSPGADTEAFF
CDR3 DNA: TGTGCCAGCTCACCGGGGGCGGACACTGAAGCTTTCTTT
D gene: -
clone size: once
J gene: TRBJ1-1
V gene: TRBV18

CDR3 protein: CASSENGILTDTQYF
CDR3 DNA: TGTGCCAGCAGTGAAAACGGGATTCTCACAGATACGCAGTATTTT
D gene: -
clone size: -
J gene: TRBJ2-3
V gene: TRBV2

CDR3 protein: CASSDGSSGYNEQFF
CDR3 DNA: TGCGCCAGCAGTGATGGTTCTAGCGGCTACAATGAGCAGTTCTTC
D gene: TRBD2
clone size: few
J gene: TRBJ2-1
V gene: TRBV10-1

CDR3 protein: CAWNRLSTDTQYF
CDR3 DNA: TGTGCCTGGAATAGGCTGAGCACAGATACGCAGTATTTT
D gene: -
clone size: once
J gene: TRBJ2-3
V gene: TRBV30

CDR3 protein: CASGIGDGGYTF
CDR3 DNA: TGTGCCAGTGGGATTGGGGATGGCGGCTACACCTTC
D gene: -
clone size: -
J gene: TRBJ1-2
V gene: TRBV19

CDR3 protein: CASSGAGGLNEQFF
CDR3 DNA: TGTGCCAGCAGTGGAGCGGGAGGTCTGAATGAGCAGTTCTTC
D gene: TRBD2
clone size: -
J gene: TRBJ2-1
V gene: TRBV6-1

CDR3 protein: CASGPRDSGANVLTF
CDR3 DNA: TGTGCTAGTGGTCCCCGGGACTCTGGGGCCAACGTCCTGACTTTC
D gene: -
clone size: few
J gene: TRBJ2-6
V gene: TRBV12-5

CDR3 protein: CASSGRTGASDEQFF
CDR3 DNA: TGTGCCAGCAGTGGACGGACAGGGGCGAGCGATGAGCAGTTCTTC
D gene: TRBD1
clone size: -
J gene: TRBJ2-1
V gene: TRBV2

CDR3 protein: CASSFEERREAFF
CDR3 DNA: TGTGCCAGCAGCTTTGAAGAGCGGCGAGAAGCTTTCTTT
D gene: -
clone size: -
J gene: TRBJ1-1
V gene: TRBV7-2

CDR3 protein: CASSATGGAGGYTF
CDR3 DNA: TGTGCCAGCAGCGCCACAGGGGGCGCCGGGGGCTACACCTTC
D gene: TRBD1
clone size: -
J gene: TRBJ1-2
V gene: TRBV7-2

CDR3 protein: CASSLVLGVDYGYTF
CDR3 DNA: TGCGCCAGCAGCTTGGTTCTGGGCGTCGACTATGGCTACACCTTC
D gene: -
clone size: -
J gene: TRBJ1-2
V gene: TRBV5-1

CDR3 protein: CASRGGQTMNTEAFF
CDR3 DNA: TGTGCCAGCAGGGGCGGACAAACCATGAACACTGAAGCTTTCTTT
D gene: -
clone size: -
J gene: TRBJ1-1
V gene: TRBV25-1

CDR3 protein: CASSSGTGLYEQYF
CDR3 DNA: TGTGCCAGCAGTTCCGGGACAGGGCTCTACGAGCAGTACTTC
D gene: TRBD1
clone size: -
J gene: TRBJ2-7
V gene: TRBV5-5

CDR3 protein: CSVEKLGLAGNQETQYF
CDR3 DNA: TGCAGCGTCGAAAAATTGGGACTAGCGGGGAACCAAGAGACCCAGTACTTC
D gene: TRBD2
clone size: -
J gene: TRBJ2-5
V gene: TRBV29-1

CDR3 protein: CASSLERGGEKLFF
CDR3 DNA: TGCGCCAGCAGCTTGGAGAGAGGCGGGGAAAAACTGTTTTTT
D gene: -
clone size: -
J gene: TRBJ1-4
V gene: TRBV5-1

CDR3 protein: CSAQHQETQYF
CDR3 DNA: TGCAGTGCGCAGCACCAAGAGACCCAGTACTTC
D gene: -
clone size: -
J gene: TRBJ2-5
V gene: TRBV20-1

CDR3 protein: CASSSRWGGEQFF
CDR3 DNA: TGTGCCAGCAGCTCCCGTTGGGGAGGCGAGCAGTTCTTC
D gene: -
clone size: -
J gene: TRBJ2-1
V gene: TRBV5-6

CDR3 protein: CASSLDYPGRDYEQYF
CDR3 DNA: TGCGCCAGCAGCTTGGATTATCCAGGGAGGGACTACGAGCAGTACTTC
D gene: TRBD2
clone size: once
J gene: TRBJ2-7
V gene: TRBV5-1

CDR3 protein: CASSVTGNTEAFF
CDR3 DNA: TGTGCCAGCAGCGTGACGGGGAACACTGAAGCTTTCTTT
D gene: -
clone size: -
J gene: TRBJ1-1
V gene: TRBV9

CDR3 protein: CAWTRGLPTDEQYF
CDR3 DNA: TGTGCCTGGACCAGGGGCCTACCGACCGACGAGCAGTACTTC
D gene: -
clone size: few
J gene: TRBJ2-7
V gene: TRBV30

CDR3 protein: CASSLVGRGPSLGRNEQFF
CDR3 DNA: TGTGCCAGCAGCTTAGTGGGGCGGGGGCCCAGTCTCGGCCGCAATGAGCAGTTCTTC
D gene: -
clone size: -
J gene: TRBJ2-1
V gene: TRBV11-2

CDR3 protein: CASSVPGTSGSSTYNEQFF
CDR3 DNA: TGTGCCAGCAGCGTGCCCGGGACTAGCGGGAGTTCCACCTACAATGAGCAGTTCTTC
D gene: TRBD2
clone size: -
J gene: TRBJ2-1
V gene: TRBV7-2

CDR3 protein: CASSPGLAGAGELFF
CDR3 DNA: TGTGCCAGCTCACCGGGACTAGCGGGCGCCGGGGAGCTGTTTTTT
D gene: TRBD2
clone size: -
J gene: TRBJ2-2
V gene: TRBV18

CDR3 protein: CASSFGTQAETQYF
CDR3 DNA: TGTGCCAGCAGCTTTGGGACTCAAGCAGAGACCCAGTACTTC
D gene: -
clone size: -
J gene: TRBJ2-5
V gene: TRBV7-3

CDR3 protein: CASSPGRLGNDEQFF
CDR3 DNA: TGTGCCAGCAGCCCAGGGAGACTAGGCAACGATGAGCAGTTCTTC
D gene: -
clone size: -
J gene: TRBJ2-1
V gene: TRBV11-3

CDR3 protein: CASSYSPRGSYEQYF
CDR3 DNA: TGTGCCAGCAGTTACTCCCCTCGAGGTTCCTACGAGCAGTACTTC
D gene: -
clone size: -
J gene: TRBJ2-7
V gene: TRBV6-5

CDR3 protein: CASSPDTDYGYTF
CDR3 DNA: TGTGCCAGCAGCCCGGACACGGACTATGGCTACACCTTC
D gene: -
clone size: -
J gene: TRBJ1-2
V gene: TRBV5-4

CDR3 protein: CASSRPLQPQHF
CDR3 DNA: TGTGCCAGCAGCCGTCCGTTGCAGCCCCAGCATTTT
D gene: -
clone size: -
J gene: TRBJ1-5
V gene: TRBV28

CDR3 protein: CASSEALLWTGGRTDTQYF
CDR3 DNA: TGTGCCAGCAGTGAAGCGCTTCTTTGGACAGGGGGCCGCACAGATACGCAGTATTTT
D gene: TRBD1
clone size: -
J gene: TRBJ2-3
V gene: TRBV6-1

CDR3 protein: CASSSQVQGEVDGYTF
CDR3 DNA: TGTGCCAGCAGCTCCCAGGTGCAGGGGGAGGTTGATGGCTACACCTTC
D gene: TRBD1
clone size: -
J gene: TRBJ1-2
V gene: TRBV7-2

CDR3 protein: CASSTPGQGYEKLFF
CDR3 DNA: TGTGCCAGCAGTACCCCGGGACAGGGATATGAAAAACTGTTTTTT
D gene: TRBD1
clone size: -
J gene: TRBJ1-4
V gene: TRBV6-1

CDR3 protein: CASNGQKDTSYEQYF
CDR3 DNA: TGTGCCAGCAACGGACAGAAGGATACCTCCTACGAGCAGTACTTC
D gene: -
clone size: -
J gene: TRBJ2-7
V gene: TRBV5-6